Described below is a single TCR beta chain sequence and its context. Its antigen is not known. The donors belonged to the approximately 120-subject validation cohort, separate from the roughly 650-subject first cohort. J gave up 0 bases and V 4 bases, and 2 bases lay outside the gene matches. CDR1 is SGHRS, CDR2 YFSETQ, per germline. The CDR3 has 15 residues. The sample belongs to a study of cytomegalovirus exposure and HLA in healthy donors. Sequencing used immunoSEQ multiplex PCR; TCRdb keeps in-frame clones, though not all of them. The sample lists around 300,000 clones, around 90% occurring once. Study results and limitations: First-cohort TCR clusters tended to co-occur in the approximately 110 validation repertoires, a later analysis found. Cytomegalovirus status was reportedly diagnosed by the classifier with high specificity and sensitivity.

The sequencing input was PBMCs. V gene TRBV5-1 combines with J gene TRBJ1-3; 9 positions agree with TRBD1. This clonotype was sampled from a young man in good health and CMV-seronegative. CDR3 in DNA: TGCGCCAGCAGCAGGGACAGGGCCTCTGGAAACACCATATATTTT. Amino acids: CASSRDRASGNTIYF.